The 17 T cell receptor beta chains below all came from one sample that was sequenced in a study of OX40 agonist ivuxolimab in advanced cancers. The method was immunoSEQ multiplex PCR; TCRdb's version includes in-frame clones alone and lacks a portion of them. The sample includes 85,000 to 130,000 clones, 90% seen only once; the top ten take roughly 0.5%. The source material was CD4+ or CD8+ T cells sorted from blood, sampled in a trial of the OX40 agonist ivuxolimab. All receptors come from an adult with an advanced solid tumor such as melanoma, head and neck, liver or kidney cancer.

This sequence joins TRBV28 and TRBJ2-2; 7 bases fit TRBD1. Germline CDR1 MDHEN, CDR2 SYDVKM. With 6 bases clipped from V and 3 bases from J, the junction kept 7 bases outside the gene matches. The CDR3 has 15 amino acids. Written as DNA, the CDR3 is TGTGCCAGCAGCCCCGGGACAGATTACACCGGGGAGCTGTTTTTT. Encoded protein: CASSPGTDYTGELFF.

This rearrangement joins TRBV30 to TRBJ1-4; weak D call: TRBD1 (5 bases). The germline gives CDR1 GTSNPN, CDR2 SVGIG (reference sequence). The germline V and J ends were trimmed by 0 bases and 5 bases, with 10 bases remaining between them. The CDR3 spans 14 residues. The CDR3 coding sequence is TGTGCCTGGAGTGTAGGGACGAGCAATGAAAAACTGTTTTTT. Translated, it gives CAWSVGTSNEKLFF.

The chain combines TRBV18 with TRBJ2-5, with D unclear. Between the trimmed V and J ends, which lost 3 bases and 2 bases, there was a span of 4 bases. Germline V gene sequence: CDR1 KGHSH, CDR2 LQKENI. CDR3 length equals 12 residues. The CDR3, as DNA: TGTGCCAGCTCACCCACACAAGAGACCCAGTACTTC. It encodes CASSPTQETQYF. The full variable domain, in which reference TRBV18 and TRBJ2-5 provide the parts outside the CDR3, is NAGVMQNPRHLVRRRGQEARLRCSPMKGHSHVYWYRQLPEEGLKFMVYLQKENIIDESGMPKERFSAEFPKEGPSILRIQQVVRGDSAAYFCASSPTQETQYFGPGTRLLVL.

This clone was detected only once. This chain uses TRBV4-1 with TRBJ1-2; D may be TRBD1 (6 bases). CDR3 length: 13 residues. The V end was cut by 3 bases, the J end by 5 bases, with 10 bases between. Germline CDR1 and CDR2: MGHRA and YSYEKL. CDR3 amino acids: CASSHDQGYGYTF. Here the CDR3 DNA reads TGCGCCAGCAGCCATGATCAGGGGTATGGCTACACCTTC.

This clone was detected once. The chain carries TRBV28 and TRBJ2-1; 8 nucleotides line up with TRBD1. Germline CDR1 is MDHEN and CDR2 is SYDVKM. Germline trimming cut 4 bases from V and 7 bases from J; bases unmatched to any gene: 3. This CDR3 is built from 13 residues. The CDR3 region is CASSWRQGNEQFF. The CDR3 DNA reads TGTGCCAGCAGTTGGCGACAGGGGAATGAGCAGTTCTTC. The complete variable domain, with remaining parts taken from reference TRBV28 and TRBJ2-1, reads DVKVTQSSRYLVKRTGEKVFLECVQDMDHENMFWYRQDPGLGLRLIYFSYDVKMKEKGDIPEGYSVSREKKERFSLILESASTNQTSMYLCASSWRQGNEQFFGPGTRLTVL.

V is TRBV5-1 and J is TRBJ1-5, with D possibly matching TRBD1 (5 bases). Germline values: CDR1 SGHRS, CDR2 YFSETQ. The CDR3 contains 15 residues. V lost 2 bases to trimming and J lost 1 base, with 10 bases between them. The CDR3 is CASSFGDPSNQPQHF. As DNA, the CDR3 is TGCGCCAGCAGCTTCGGGGACCCCAGCAATCAGCCCCAGCATTTT.

J is TRBJ2-3 and V is TRBV27; D assignment may be TRBD1 or TRBD2 (6 bases each). The ends were cut back, 4 bases at V and 1 base at J, with 12 bases in the middle. Germline V lookup: CDR1 MNHEY, CDR2 SMNVEV (reference sequence). This CDR3 contains 15 residues. CDR3 sequence: CASSSLGGRTDTQYF. In nucleotides, the CDR3 is TGTGCCAGCAGTTCGTTAGGGGGGCGCACAGATACGCAGTATTTT.

The V and J genes are TRBV7-2 and TRBJ1-2; D unresolved. Trimming stripped 7 bases from V and 7 bases from J, with 19 bases between. Germline V lookup: CDR1 SGHTA, CDR2 FQGNSA. The CDR3 is 14 amino acids. The CDR3 loop is CASTGGGRYRGYTF. As DNA, the CDR3 is TGTGCCAGCACAGGCGGAGGGAGGTATCGTGGCTACACCTTC.

This chain joins TRBV28 and TRBJ2-7, with TRBD2 identical over 9 bases. The CDR3 has 15 amino acids. From germline, CDR1 is MDHEN and CDR2 SYDVKM. Unmatched junction bases numbered 10, after V lost 10 bases and J lost 0 bases. The CDR3 sequence: CATSPLAGTSYEQYF. The CDR3 nucleotides are TGTGCCACCTCTCCCCTAGCGGGGACCTCCTACGAGCAGTACTTC.

The chain carries TRBV4-3 and TRBJ2-4, with no clear D. This CDR3 has 14 residues. The V gene's germline CDR1 is LGHNA and CDR2 YSLEER. The germline V and J ends were trimmed by 0 bases and 9 bases, with 12 bases remaining between them. The DNA of the CDR3 is TGCGCCAGCAGCCAAGATCTTAGGTCGGGCATTCAGTACTTC. Translating it yields CASSQDLRSGIQYF.

The chain links TRBV4-1 to TRBJ2-6; tentatively, D is TRBD1 (5 bases). The CDR3 contains 16 residues. V was shortened by 1 base and J by 2 bases, with 9 bases between the two germline ends. Germline values: CDR1 MGHRA, CDR2 YSYEKL. CDR3 region: CASSQGQGPGANVLTF. CDR3 sequence (DNA): TGCGCCAGCAGCCAAGGGCAGGGCCCTGGGGCCAACGTCCTGACTTTC.

The genes are TRBV29-1 and TRBJ2-7; 9 nucleotides agree with TRBD1. The CDR3 covers 14 residues. Trimming removed 6 bases from V and 6 bases from J; junction bases left unmatched: 12. Looked up from germline, CDR1 is SQVTM and CDR2 is ANQGSEA. The CDR3 region has the DNA TGCAGCGTGAGGCCAGGCGGGACAGGGCTCGAGCAGTACTTC. Translating it yields CSVRPGGTGLEQYF.

The rearrangement links TRBV6-1 to TRBJ1-4, with D unresolved. This CDR3 has 14 residues. V shed 2 bases and J shed 7 bases, with 11 bases lying between them. Germline CDR1 reads MNHNS; CDR2 reads SASEGT. CDR3 residues: CASSEMGIAEKLFF. In DNA form, the CDR3 reads TGTGCCAGCAGTGAAATGGGGATCGCTGAAAAACTGTTTTTT.

The V gene is TRBV5-4, the J gene TRBJ2-5; 12 positions agree with TRBD2. The CDR3 spans 14 residues. Germline V gene lookup returns CDR1 SGHNT and CDR2 YYREEE (reference sequence). The trim removed 6 bases at V and 5 bases at J, leaving 5 bases unmatched. The CDR3 protein is CASTPSGGAETQYF. The CDR3 region has the DNA TGTGCCAGCACCCCTAGCGGGGGGGCTGAGACCCAGTACTTC.

The chain carries TRBV19 and TRBJ1-3; maybe TRBD1 (5 bases). The CDR3 contains 15 residues. CDR1 is LNHDA and CDR2 is SQIVND in the germline V gene (reference sequence). V was clipped by 3 bases and J by 0 bases, with 9 bases between them. CDR3 sequence: CASSMGRFSGNTIYF. CDR3 bases: TGTGCCAGTAGTATGGGACGGTTCTCTGGAAACACCATATATTTT. Full variable domain (outside the CDR3, taken from reference TRBV19 and TRBJ1-3): DGGITQSPKYLFRKEGQNVTLSCEQNLNHDAMYWYRQDPGQGLRLIYYSQIVNDFQKGDIAEGYSVSREKKESFPLTVTSAQKNPTAFYLCASSMGRFSGNTIYFGEGSWLTVV.

This sequence joins TRBV5-1 and TRBJ1-4; tentative D call: TRBD1 (6 bases). V lost 1 base and J lost 8, with 12 bases in between. Germline loops: CDR1 SGHRS, CDR2 YFSETQ. CDR3 length: 14 residues. CDR3 sequence: CASSLRGAGEKLFF. The CDR3 region has the DNA TGCGCCAGCAGCTTGCGGGGGGCAGGGGAAAAACTGTTTTTT.

The chain joins TRBV7-9 to TRBJ2-3; D is possibly TRBD2 (5 bases). Germline lookup yields CDR1 SEHNR and CDR2 FQNEAQ (reference sequence). V lost 0 bases and J lost 5, with 15 bases in between. This CDR3 is 16 amino acids long. For the CDR3, the DNA is TGTGCCAGCAGCTTAGCGACTCACTCTGGACTAGATACGCAGTATTTT. This translates into CASSLATHSGLDTQYF.